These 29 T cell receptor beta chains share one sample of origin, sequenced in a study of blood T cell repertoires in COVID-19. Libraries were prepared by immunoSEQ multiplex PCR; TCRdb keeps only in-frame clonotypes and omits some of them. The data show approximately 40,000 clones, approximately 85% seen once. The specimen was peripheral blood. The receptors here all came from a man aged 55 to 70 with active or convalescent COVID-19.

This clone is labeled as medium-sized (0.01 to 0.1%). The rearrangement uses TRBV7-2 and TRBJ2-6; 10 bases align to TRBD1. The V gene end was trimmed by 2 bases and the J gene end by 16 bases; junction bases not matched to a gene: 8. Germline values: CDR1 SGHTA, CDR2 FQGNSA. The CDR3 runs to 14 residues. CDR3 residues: CASSLSQTGGALTF. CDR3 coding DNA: TGTGCCAGCAGCTTATCCCAGACAGGGGGCGCGCTGACTTTC.

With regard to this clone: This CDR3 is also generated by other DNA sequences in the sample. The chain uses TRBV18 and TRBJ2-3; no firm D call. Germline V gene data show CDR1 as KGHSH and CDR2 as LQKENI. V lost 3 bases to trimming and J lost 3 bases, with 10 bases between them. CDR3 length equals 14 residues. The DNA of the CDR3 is TGTGCCAGCTCACCGCCAAGCAGGACAGATACGCAGTATTTT. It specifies CASSPPSRTDTQYF.

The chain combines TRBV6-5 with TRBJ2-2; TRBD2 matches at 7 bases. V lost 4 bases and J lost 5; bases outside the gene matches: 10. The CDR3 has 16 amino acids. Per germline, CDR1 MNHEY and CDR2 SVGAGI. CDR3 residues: CASSSPGLVGTGELFF. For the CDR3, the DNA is TGTGCCAGCAGTTCACCCGGACTAGTCGGTACCGGGGAGCTGTTTTTT.

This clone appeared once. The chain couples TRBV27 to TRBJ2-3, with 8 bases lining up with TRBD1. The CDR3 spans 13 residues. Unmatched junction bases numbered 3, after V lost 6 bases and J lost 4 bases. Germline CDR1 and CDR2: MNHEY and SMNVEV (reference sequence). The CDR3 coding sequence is TGTGCCAGCAGACCACAGGGGGCAGATACGCAGTATTTT. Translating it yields CASRPQGADTQYF.

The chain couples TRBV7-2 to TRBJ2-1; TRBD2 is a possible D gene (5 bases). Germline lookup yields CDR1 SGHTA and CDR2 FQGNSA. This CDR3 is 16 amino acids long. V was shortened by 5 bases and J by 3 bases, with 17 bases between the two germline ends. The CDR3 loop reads CASSPRLIAIYNEQFF. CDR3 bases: TGTGCCAGCAGCCCCCGACTCATAGCGATCTACAATGAGCAGTTCTTC.

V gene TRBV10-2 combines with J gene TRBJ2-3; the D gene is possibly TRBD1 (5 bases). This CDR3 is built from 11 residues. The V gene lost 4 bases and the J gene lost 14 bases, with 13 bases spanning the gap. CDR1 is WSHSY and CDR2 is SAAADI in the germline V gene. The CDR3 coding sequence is TGCGCCAGCAGTGCAGGGCTGTCTCCGTATTTT. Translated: CASSAGLSPYF.

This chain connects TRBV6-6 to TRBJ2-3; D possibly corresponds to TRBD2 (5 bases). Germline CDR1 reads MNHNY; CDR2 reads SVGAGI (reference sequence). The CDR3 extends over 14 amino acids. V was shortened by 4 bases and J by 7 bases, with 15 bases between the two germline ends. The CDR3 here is CASSSPGRRNTQYF. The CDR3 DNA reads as TGTGCCAGCAGTTCTCCCGGACGGAGGAATACGCAGTATTTT.

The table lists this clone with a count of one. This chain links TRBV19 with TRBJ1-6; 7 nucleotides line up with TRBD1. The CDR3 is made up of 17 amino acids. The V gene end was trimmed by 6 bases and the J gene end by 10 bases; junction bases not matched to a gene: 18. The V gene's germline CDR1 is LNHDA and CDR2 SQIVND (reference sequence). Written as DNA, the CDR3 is TGTGCCAGTAGGGCTCGTCCGCCCCCAGGGGGAAGCTCACCCCTCCACTTT. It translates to CASRARPPPGGSSPLHF.

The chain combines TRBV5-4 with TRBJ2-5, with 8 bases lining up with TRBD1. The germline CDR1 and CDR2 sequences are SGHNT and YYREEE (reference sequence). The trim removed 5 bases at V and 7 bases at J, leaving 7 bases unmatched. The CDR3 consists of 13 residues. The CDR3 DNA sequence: TGTGCCAGCAGTTCGGACAGGGCAGGGACCCAGTACTTC. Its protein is CASSSDRAGTQYF.

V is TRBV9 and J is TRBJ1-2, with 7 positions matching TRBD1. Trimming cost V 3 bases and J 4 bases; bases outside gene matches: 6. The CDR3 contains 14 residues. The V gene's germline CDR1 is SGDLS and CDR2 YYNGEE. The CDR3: CASSDRTGRYGYTF. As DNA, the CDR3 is TGTGCCAGCAGCGACCGGACAGGCCGCTATGGCTACACCTTC.

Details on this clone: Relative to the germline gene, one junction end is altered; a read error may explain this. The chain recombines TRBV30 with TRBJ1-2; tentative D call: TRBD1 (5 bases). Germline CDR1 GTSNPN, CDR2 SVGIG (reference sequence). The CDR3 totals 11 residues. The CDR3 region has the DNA TGTGCCTGGAGTGTACTGCGGACACCTCTCTTC. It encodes CAWSVLRTPLF.

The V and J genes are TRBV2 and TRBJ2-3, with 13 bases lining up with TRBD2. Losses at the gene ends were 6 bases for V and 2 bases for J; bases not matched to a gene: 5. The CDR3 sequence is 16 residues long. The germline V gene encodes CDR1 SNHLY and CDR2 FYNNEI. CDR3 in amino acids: CASRKGLAGPTDTQYF. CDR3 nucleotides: TGTGCCAGCAGGAAGGGACTAGCGGGACCCACAGATACGCAGTATTTT.

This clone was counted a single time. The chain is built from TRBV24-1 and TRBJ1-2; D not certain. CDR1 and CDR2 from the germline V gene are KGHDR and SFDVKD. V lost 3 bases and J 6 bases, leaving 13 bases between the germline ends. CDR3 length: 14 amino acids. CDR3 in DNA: TGTGCCACCAGTGATGGTGGGAGCATTGATGGCTACACCTTC. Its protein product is CATSDGGSIDGYTF.

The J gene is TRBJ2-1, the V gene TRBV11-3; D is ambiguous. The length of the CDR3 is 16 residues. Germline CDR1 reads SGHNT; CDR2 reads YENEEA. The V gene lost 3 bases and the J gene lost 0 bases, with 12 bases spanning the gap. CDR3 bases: TGTGCCAGCAGCTTTTTGGGCGTGAGCTCCTACAATGAGCAGTTCTTC. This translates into CASSFLGVSSYNEQFF.

The CDR3: CAISESGTGSDTQYF. The CDR3 DNA follows: TGTGCCATCAGTGAGTCAGGGACAGGGTCAGATACGCAGTATTTT. The chain couples TRBV10-3 to TRBJ2-3; TRBD1 matches 9 bases. The CDR3 consists of 15 residues. V was clipped by 0 bases and J by 4 bases; unmatched bases: 2. Germline assignment: CDR1 ENHRY and CDR2 SYGVKD.

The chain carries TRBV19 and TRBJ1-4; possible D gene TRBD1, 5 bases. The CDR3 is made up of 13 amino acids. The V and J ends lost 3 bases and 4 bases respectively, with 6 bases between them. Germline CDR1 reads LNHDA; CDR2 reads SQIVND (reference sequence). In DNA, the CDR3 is TGTGCCAGTAGTATGACAGTTAATGAAAAACTGTTTTTT. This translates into CASSMTVNEKLFF.

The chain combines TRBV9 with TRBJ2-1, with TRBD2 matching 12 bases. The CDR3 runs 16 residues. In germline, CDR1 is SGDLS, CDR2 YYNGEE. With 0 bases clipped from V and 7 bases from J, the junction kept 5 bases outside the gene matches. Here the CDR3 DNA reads TGTGCCAGCAGCGTAGCTAGCGGGAGGGCCAGGAATGAGCAGTTCTTC. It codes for CASSVASGRARNEQFF. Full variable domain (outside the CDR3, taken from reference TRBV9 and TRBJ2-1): DSGVTQTPKHLITATGQRVTLRCSPRSGDLSVYWYQQSLDQGLQFLIQYYNGEERAKGNILERFSAQQFPDLHSELNLSSLELGDSALYFCASSVASGRARNEQFFGPGTRLTVL.

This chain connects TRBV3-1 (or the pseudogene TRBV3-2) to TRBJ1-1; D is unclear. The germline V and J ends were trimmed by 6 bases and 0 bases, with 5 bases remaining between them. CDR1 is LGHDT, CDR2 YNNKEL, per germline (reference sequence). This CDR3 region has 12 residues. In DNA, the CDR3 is TGTGCCAGCAGGACACTGAACACTGAAGCTTTCTTT. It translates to CASRTLNTEAFF.

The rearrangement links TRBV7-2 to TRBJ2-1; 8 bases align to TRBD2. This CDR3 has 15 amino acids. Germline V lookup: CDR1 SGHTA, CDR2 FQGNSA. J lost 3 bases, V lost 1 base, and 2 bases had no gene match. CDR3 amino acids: CASSLVGGVYNEQFF. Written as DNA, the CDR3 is TGTGCCAGCAGCTTAGTCGGGGGGGTCTACAATGAGCAGTTCTTC.

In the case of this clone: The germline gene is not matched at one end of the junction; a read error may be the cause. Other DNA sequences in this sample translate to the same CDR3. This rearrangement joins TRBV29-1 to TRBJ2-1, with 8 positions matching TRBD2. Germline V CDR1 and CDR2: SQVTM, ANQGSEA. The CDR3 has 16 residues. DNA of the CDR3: TGTAGCGTCGAGGCCGGGAGCGGGAGCTCCTACAATGAGCAGTTCTTC. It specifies CSVEAGSGSSYNEQFF.

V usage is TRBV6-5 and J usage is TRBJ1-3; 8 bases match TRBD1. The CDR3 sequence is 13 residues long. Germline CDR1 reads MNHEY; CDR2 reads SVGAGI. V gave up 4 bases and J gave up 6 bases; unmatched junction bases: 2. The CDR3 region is CASSSTGVNTIYF. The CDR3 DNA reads TGTGCCAGCAGTTCGACAGGGGTAAACACCATATATTTT.

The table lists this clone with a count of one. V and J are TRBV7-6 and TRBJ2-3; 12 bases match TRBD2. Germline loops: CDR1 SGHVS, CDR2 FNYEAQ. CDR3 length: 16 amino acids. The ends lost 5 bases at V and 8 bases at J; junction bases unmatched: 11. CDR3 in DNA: TGTGCCAGCAGCCAGACTAGCGGGGGCCCACCCGGTACGCAGTATTTT. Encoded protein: CASSQTSGGPPGTQYF.

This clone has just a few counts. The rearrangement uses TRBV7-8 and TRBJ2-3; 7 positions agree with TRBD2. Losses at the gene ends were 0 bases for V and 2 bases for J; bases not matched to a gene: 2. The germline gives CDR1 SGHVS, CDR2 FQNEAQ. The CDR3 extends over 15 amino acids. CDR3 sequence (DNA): TGTGCCAGCAGCTTAGCGGGAGGGATCACAGATACGCAGTATTTT. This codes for CASSLAGGITDTQYF.

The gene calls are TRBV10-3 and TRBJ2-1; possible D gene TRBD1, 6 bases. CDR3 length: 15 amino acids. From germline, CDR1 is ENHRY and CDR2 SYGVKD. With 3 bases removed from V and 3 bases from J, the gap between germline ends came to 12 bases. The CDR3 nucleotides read TGTGCCATCAGTGATTCCGGGACACACTACAATGAGCAGTTCTTC. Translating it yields CAISDSGTHYNEQFF.

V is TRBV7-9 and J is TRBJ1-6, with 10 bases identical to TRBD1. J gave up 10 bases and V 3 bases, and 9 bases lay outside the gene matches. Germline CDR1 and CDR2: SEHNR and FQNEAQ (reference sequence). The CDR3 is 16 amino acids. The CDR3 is CASSLRRTGGDSPLHF. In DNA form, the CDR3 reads TGTGCCAGCAGCTTGCGTCGGACAGGGGGTGACTCACCCCTCCACTTT. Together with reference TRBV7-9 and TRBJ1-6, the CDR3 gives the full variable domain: DTGVSQNPRHKITKRGQNVTFRCDPISEHNRLYWYRQTLGQGPEFLTYFQNEAQLEKSRLLSDRFSAERPKGSFSTLEIQRTEQGDSAMYLCASSLRRTGGDSPLHFGNGTRLTVT.

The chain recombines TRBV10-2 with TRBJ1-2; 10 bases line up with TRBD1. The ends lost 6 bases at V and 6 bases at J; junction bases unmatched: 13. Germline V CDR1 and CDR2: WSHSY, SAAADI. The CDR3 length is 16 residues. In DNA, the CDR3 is TGCGCCAGCAGCAAGGGGATAGGGACAGGGGTCGATGGCTACACCTTC. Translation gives CASSKGIGTGVDGYTF.

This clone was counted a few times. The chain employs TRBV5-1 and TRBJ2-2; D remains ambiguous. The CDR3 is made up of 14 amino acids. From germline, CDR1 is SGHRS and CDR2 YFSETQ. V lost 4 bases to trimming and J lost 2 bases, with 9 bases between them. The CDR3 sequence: CASSADLNTGELFF. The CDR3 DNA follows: TGCGCCAGCAGCGCCGACTTAAACACCGGGGAGCTGTTTTTT.

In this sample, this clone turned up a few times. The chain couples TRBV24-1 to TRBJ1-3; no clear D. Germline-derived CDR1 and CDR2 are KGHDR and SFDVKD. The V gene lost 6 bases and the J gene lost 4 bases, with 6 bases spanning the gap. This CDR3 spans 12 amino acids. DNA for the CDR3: TGTGCCACCAGTCCGGGGGGAAACACCATATATTTT. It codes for CATSPGGNTIYF.

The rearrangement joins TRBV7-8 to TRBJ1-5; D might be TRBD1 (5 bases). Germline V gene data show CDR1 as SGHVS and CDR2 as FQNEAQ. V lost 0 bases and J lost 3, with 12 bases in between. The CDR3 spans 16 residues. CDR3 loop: CASSLAGGLLNQPQHF. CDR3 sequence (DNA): TGTGCCAGCAGCTTAGCGGGGGGACTGCTCAATCAGCCCCAGCATTTT.